The next 20 T cell receptor beta chains were all read from a single sample in a study of blood T cell repertoires in COVID-19. Assay used: immunoSEQ multiplex PCR; TCRdb lists only in-frame clones, some missing. The table shows 80,000 or so clones, with roughly 80% occurring only once. Sequencing was performed on peripheral blood. The receptors stem from an older woman with acute or convalescent COVID-19.

The count of this clone is one. The rearrangement uses TRBV27 and TRBJ1-1; D unclear. Between the trimmed V and J ends, which lost 5 bases and 7 bases, there was a span of 14 bases. The CDR3 consists of 13 residues. CDR1 is MNHEY, CDR2 SMNVEV, per germline (reference sequence). The CDR3 sequence is CASSPQIGGEAFF. CDR3 in DNA: TGTGCCAGCAGTCCTCAAATCGGCGGTGAAGCTTTCTTT.

This clone was seen a single time. The rearrangement uses TRBV5-1 and TRBJ2-3, with 10 bases matching TRBD2. Germline V gene data show CDR1 as SGHRS and CDR2 as YFSETQ. Trimming took 0 bases from V and 3 from J; bases not matched to a gene: 4. This CDR3 contains 16 residues. This CDR3 is CASSLGSGGATDTQYF. CDR3 bases: TGCGCCAGCAGCTTGGGAAGCGGGGGGGCTACAGATACGCAGTATTTT.

The chain couples TRBV6-5 to TRBJ1-1; 12 bases line up with TRBD1. After removal of 5 bases from V and 11 bases from J, the junction contained 12 bases not matched to a gene. CDR3 length: 15 amino acids. CDR1 is MNHEY and CDR2 is SVGAGI in the germline V gene. The DNA of the CDR3 is TGTGCCAGCAGTCGCACCCGGGACAGGGGGCTTTGGGCTTTCTTT. Translation gives CASSRTRDRGLWAFF.

This sequence joins TRBV27 and TRBJ1-2, with D possibly TRBD1 on 5 matching bases. CDR3 length: 14 amino acids. Trimming removed 7 bases at V and 5 bases at J, with 17 bases between. CDR1 and CDR2 from the germline V gene are MNHEY and SMNVEV (reference sequence). The CDR3 region is CASTSSAGRYGYTF. As DNA, the CDR3 is TGTGCCAGCACTTCCTCGGCAGGGCGGTATGGCTACACCTTC.

This clone was counted only a few times. V and J are TRBV4-3 and TRBJ1-2; 10 bases agree with TRBD1. V lost 9 bases, J lost 5 bases, and 9 bases stayed unmatched. Germline CDR1 is LGHNA and CDR2 is YSLEER. The CDR3 consists of 14 residues. CDR3 loop: CASRPGQGNYGYTF. The CDR3 nucleotides read TGCGCCAGTAGACCGGGACAGGGGAATTATGGCTACACCTTC.

This clone has just a few counts. The gene calls are TRBV5-5 and TRBJ1-1; maybe TRBD1 (5 bases). The CDR3 covers 15 residues. From germline, CDR1 is SGHKS and CDR2 YYEKEE (reference sequence). V was trimmed by 4 bases and J by 4 bases, leaving 17 bases between them. The DNA of the CDR3 is TGTGCCAGCAGCCCGGTTGGGGGGATGGGCACTGAAGCTTTCTTT. This codes for CASSPVGGMGTEAFF. The variable domain in full, completed from reference TRBV5-5 and TRBJ1-1, reads DAGVTQSPTHLIKTRGQQVTLRCSPISGHKSVSWYQQVLGQGPQFIFQYYEKEERGRGNFPDRFSARQFPNYSSELNVNALLLGDSALYLCASSPVGGMGTEAFFGQGTRLTVV.

This clone was seen only once. This chain links TRBV27 with TRBJ2-7; TRBD2 agrees at 8 bases. Germline CDR1 is MNHEY and CDR2 is SMNVEV (reference sequence). The CDR3 contains 15 residues. V shed 6 bases and J 6 bases; nucleotides not matched to a gene: 13. The CDR3 bases are TGTGCCAGCAGCCTTGAATGGACTAGCAGGGTCGAGCAGTACTTC. It translates to CASSLEWTSRVEQYF.

This sequence joins TRBV5-1 and TRBJ1-1; 8 positions match TRBD1. V was pared by 4 bases and J by 2 bases, with 7 bases of the junction left unmatched. The CDR3 is 15 residues long. Germline CDR1 reads SGHRS; CDR2 reads YFSETQ. The CDR3 region has the DNA TGCGCCAGCAGCGCAAAACAGGGGGTTAACACTGAAGCTTTCTTT. Its translation is CASSAKQGVNTEAFF.

The chain has TRBV7-2 and TRBJ1-6, with TRBD1 as a possible D gene (6 bases). The germline V gene encodes CDR1 SGHTA and CDR2 FQGNSA. The V gene lost 7 bases and the J gene lost 11 bases, with 21 bases spanning the gap. The CDR3 sequence is 15 residues long. CDR3 DNA: TGTGCCAGCACCCGGGACCGAGCCAGGGGAACACCCCTCCACTTT. This sequence encodes CASTRDRARGTPLHF.

This sequence joins TRBV3-1 (or the pseudogene TRBV3-2) and TRBJ1-4, with TRBD1 matching over 7 bases. V gave up 2 bases and J gave up 4 bases; unmatched junction bases: 4. Germline V gene data show CDR1 as LGHDT and CDR2 as YNNKEL (reference sequence). The CDR3 sequence is 15 residues long. This CDR3 reads CASSQRGQNNEKLFF. The CDR3 nucleotides read TGTGCCAGCAGCCAAAGGGGGCAGAATAATGAAAAACTGTTTTTT.

V usage is TRBV18 and J usage is TRBJ1-2; TRBD1 matches at 9 bases. V lost 5 bases to trimming and J lost 1 base; unmatched junction nucleotides: 8. This CDR3 region has 16 residues. Germline CDR1 reads KGHSH; CDR2 reads LQKENI. The chain's CDR3 is CASSSSSGQGNYGYTF. The CDR3 DNA is TGTGCCAGCTCATCGTCATCGGGACAGGGTAACTATGGCTACACCTTC.

On this clone: At the DNA level, this CDR3 is encoded by other sequences in the same sample as well. CDR3 sequence reads: CSVEGTAYEQYF. The CDR3 region has the DNA TGCAGCGTTGAAGGGACAGCCTACGAGCAGTACTTC. The chain carries TRBV29-1 and TRBJ2-7; perhaps TRBD1 as D (6 bases). The germline V gene encodes CDR1 SQVTM and CDR2 ANQGSEA. The CDR3 extends over 12 amino acids. Trimming took off 1 base at V and 2 bases at J, with 6 bases between the two ends.

The chain recombines TRBV6-5 with TRBJ1-2; tentative D call: TRBD1 (6 bases). V lost 6 bases to trimming and J lost 0 bases, with 11 bases between them. The CDR3 extends over 14 amino acids. Germline CDR1 and CDR2: MNHEY and SVGAGI. CDR3 protein: CASRTGRANYGYTF. The CDR3 nucleotides are TGTGCCAGCAGAACAGGGAGAGCTAACTATGGCTACACCTTC.

V gene TRBV6-1 combines with J gene TRBJ2-3; 7 positions agree with TRBD1. V shed 2 bases and J 2 bases; nucleotides not matched to a gene: 4. The CDR3 has 15 amino acids. Per the germline V gene, CDR1 is MNHNS and CDR2 is SASEGT. The CDR3 region is CASSEWDSYTDTQYF. CDR3 coding DNA: TGTGCCAGCAGTGAATGGGACAGCTACACAGATACGCAGTATTTT.

The V and J genes are TRBV5-1 and TRBJ2-6; D possibly corresponds to TRBD2 (5 bases). Germline CDR1 and CDR2: SGHRS and YFSETQ. The CDR3 contains 16 residues. V dropped 0 bases and J dropped 0 bases, with 7 bases sitting between them. Here the CDR3 reads CASSLARDSGANVLTF. CDR3 bases: TGCGCCAGCAGCTTGGCGAGGGACTCTGGGGCCAACGTCCTGACTTTC.

The chain is built from TRBV9 and TRBJ2-5; the match to TRBD1 covers 10 bases. V gave up 0 bases and J gave up 5 bases; unmatched junction bases: 4. Germline CDR1 reads SGDLS; CDR2 reads YYNGEE. The CDR3 has 15 residues. This CDR3 reads CASSVEGTGDETQYF. The DNA of the CDR3 is TGTGCCAGCAGCGTAGAAGGGACAGGGGATGAGACCCAGTACTTC. Full variable domain (missing parts from reference TRBV9 and TRBJ2-5): DSGVTQTPKHLITATGQRVTLRCSPRSGDLSVYWYQQSLDQGLQFLIQYYNGEERAKGNILERFSAQQFPDLHSELNLSSLELGDSALYFCASSVEGTGDETQYFGPGTRLLVL.

The gene calls are TRBV4-3 and TRBJ1-1; no clear D. CDR1 and CDR2 from the germline V gene are LGHNA and YSLEER. This CDR3 is 14 amino acids long. Trimming took off 0 bases at V and 8 bases at J, with 13 bases between the two ends. The CDR3 DNA reads as TGCGCCAGCAGCCAAGAACTAGGTTTGGCCGAAGCTTTCTTT. This sequence encodes CASSQELGLAEAFF.

The chain employs TRBV6-2 or TRBV6-3 and TRBJ1-2; the D gene is possibly TRBD1 (5 bases). Between the trimmed V and J ends, which lost 0 bases and 1 base, there was a span of 15 bases. The length of the CDR3 is 17 residues. CDR1 is MNHEY, CDR2 SVGEGT, per germline. CDR3 sequence: CASSYSMRPGDNYGYTF. CDR3 bases: TGTGCCAGCAGTTACTCGATGCGACCGGGGGATAACTATGGCTACACCTTC.

The chain joins TRBV15 to TRBJ1-1; D gene uncertain. The germline CDR1 and CDR2 sequences are LNHNV and YYDKDF (reference sequence). Trimming cost V 0 bases and J 0 bases, with 8 bases left between them. The CDR3 is 15 residues long. This CDR3 reads CATSREAGMNTEAFF. CDR3 bases: TGTGCCACCAGCAGAGAGGCCGGGATGAACACTGAAGCTTTCTTT.

The chain couples TRBV24-1 to TRBJ2-1; maybe TRBD1 (5 bases). CDR3 length: 16 amino acids. Germline values: CDR1 KGHDR, CDR2 SFDVKD. The ends were cut back, 2 bases at V and 2 bases at J, with 12 bases in the middle. The CDR3 sequence is CATSDSSRVTYNEQFF. For the CDR3, the DNA is TGTGCCACCAGTGATTCGAGCAGGGTCACCTACAATGAGCAGTTCTTC.